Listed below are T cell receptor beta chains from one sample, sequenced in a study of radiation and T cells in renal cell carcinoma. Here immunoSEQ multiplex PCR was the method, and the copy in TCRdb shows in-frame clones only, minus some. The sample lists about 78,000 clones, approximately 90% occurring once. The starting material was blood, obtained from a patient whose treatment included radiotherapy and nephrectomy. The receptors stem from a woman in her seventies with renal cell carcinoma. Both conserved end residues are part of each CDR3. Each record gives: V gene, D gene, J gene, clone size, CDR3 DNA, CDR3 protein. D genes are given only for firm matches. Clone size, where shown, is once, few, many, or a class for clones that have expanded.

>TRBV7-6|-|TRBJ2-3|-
TGTGCCAGCAGCTTAGCGCTAGATACGCAGTATTTT
CASSLALDTQYF
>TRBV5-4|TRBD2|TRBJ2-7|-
TGTGCCAGCAGCTTGCCTAGCGGGGGGACCGGCTACGAGCAGTACTTC
CASSLPSGGTGYEQYF
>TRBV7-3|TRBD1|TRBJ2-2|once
TGTGCCAGCAGCTTTGGTACTCAGGGGGCTGGCGGGGAGCTGTTTTTT
CASSFGTQGAGGELFF
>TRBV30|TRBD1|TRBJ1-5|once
TGTGCCTGGAAGGATGGACAGGACAATCAGCCCCAGCATTTT
CAWKDGQDNQPQHF
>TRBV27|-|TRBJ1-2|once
TGTGCCAGCAGTCAAAAACCGGGACGGATCTATGGCTACACCTTC
CASSQKPGRIYGYTF
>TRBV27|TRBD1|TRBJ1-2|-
TGTGCCAGCCGATACTTCGGGACAGCCGTAGACACCTTC
CASRYFGTAVDTF
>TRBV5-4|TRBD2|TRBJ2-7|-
TGTGCCAGCAGCTCTAGCGGGGGGACTCAGATCTACGAGCAGTACTTC
CASSSSGGTQIYEQYF
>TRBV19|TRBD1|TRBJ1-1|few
TGTGCCAGTAGTCCGGGGACAGGGGGCGCGAGAAACACTGAAGCTTTCTTT
CASSPGTGGARNTEAFF
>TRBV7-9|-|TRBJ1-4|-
TGTGCCAGCAGCTTAGGGTACAGGGATTATTCAACTAATGAAAAACTGTTTTTT
CASSLGYRDYSTNEKLFF
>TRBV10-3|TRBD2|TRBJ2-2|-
TGTGCCATCAGTGAGTCGGAACTAGCGGGGATGAACACCGGGGAGCTGTTTTTT
CAISESELAGMNTGELFF
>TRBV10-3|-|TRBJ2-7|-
TGTGCCATCAGTGAGTCGGGGCAGTCCTACGAGCAGTACTTC
CAISESGQSYEQYF
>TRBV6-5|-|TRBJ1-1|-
TGTGCCAGCATTACCCGGGCTAAGAACACTGAAGCTTTCTTT
CASITRAKNTEAFF
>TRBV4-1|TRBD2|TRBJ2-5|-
TGCGCCAGCAGCCAAGGGTCGGGACTAGCAACGGCGACCCAGTACTTC
CASSQGSGLATATQYF
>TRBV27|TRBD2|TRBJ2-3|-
TGTGCCAGCAGTTTTAGCGGGGGGGCCACAGATACGCAGTATTTT
CASSFSGGATDTQYF
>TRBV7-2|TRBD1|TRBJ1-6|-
TGTGCCAGCAGGCTGGGGACAGGGGGCAGTTCACCCCTCCACTTT
CASRLGTGGSSPLHF
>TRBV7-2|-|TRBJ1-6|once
TGTGCCAGCAGCCCAAACATAGGCTCCTATAATTCACCCCTCCACTTT
CASSPNIGSYNSPLHF
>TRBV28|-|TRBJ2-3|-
TGTGCCAGCAGCCCGACACCAGGGTTCCCCCATTTT
CASSPTPGFPHF
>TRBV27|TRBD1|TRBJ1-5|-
TGTGCCAGCGGAACCGGGACAGGGGGCGAGTGGGGCAATCAGCCCCAGCATTTT
CASGTGTGGEWGNQPQHF
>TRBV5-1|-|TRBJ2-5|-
TGCGCCAGCAGCTTGAGGAGGGGACAAGAGACCCAGTACTTC
CASSLRRGQETQYF
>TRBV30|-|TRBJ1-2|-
TGTGCCTGGAGTTTTACGACAGGATATAACTATGGCTACACCTTC
CAWSFTTGYNYGYTF
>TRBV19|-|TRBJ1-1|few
TGTGCCAGTAGTTTCTCAGGGAACACTGAAGCTTTCTTT
CASSFSGNTEAFF